This entry lists 19 T cell receptor beta chains sequenced from one sample in a study of chemoradiotherapy in HPV16-positive cancers. Measured with immunoSEQ multiplex PCR; TCRdb has only the in-frame clones, and not every one. The sample yields under 8,500 clones, roughly 73% seen once. Sampling took place from a patient who underwent chemoradiotherapy. These receptors originate from a human donor with HPV-associated anogenital cancer.

V is TRBV7-8 and J is TRBJ1-2, with D perhaps TRBD1 (5 bases). Germline lookup yields CDR1 SGHVS and CDR2 FQNEAQ. The CDR3 totals 14 residues. Trimming took off 1 base at V and 3 bases at J, with 9 bases between the two ends. The chain's CDR3 is CASSLGPGHYGYTF. CDR3 DNA sequence: TGTGCCAGCAGCTTAGGCCCGGGACACTATGGCTACACCTTC.

The chain recombines TRBV6-6 with TRBJ1-1; D is unclear. Per the germline V gene, CDR1 is MNHNY and CDR2 is SVGAGI (reference sequence). The CDR3 length is 12 residues. Between the trimmed V and J ends, which lost 0 bases and 9 bases, there was a span of 8 bases. The DNA of the CDR3 is TGTGCCAGCAGTTACTCAGTTACCCAAGCTTTCTTT. As protein: CASSYSVTQAFF.

V is TRBV5-1 and J is TRBJ2-1; D not resolved. This CDR3 comprises 14 residues. Germline V gives CDR1 SGHRS, CDR2 YFSETQ. The V gene lost 2 bases and the J gene lost 8 bases, with 14 bases spanning the gap. The CDR3 protein is CASSFTARSDEQFF. The DNA of the CDR3 is TGCGCCAGCAGCTTTACGGCTAGATCCGATGAGCAGTTCTTC.

The chain links TRBV29-1 to TRBJ2-2; perhaps TRBD2 as D (6 bases). Trimming took off 7 bases at V and 5 bases at J, with 17 bases between the two ends. Germline values: CDR1 SQVTM, CDR2 ANQGSEA. The CDR3 sequence is 14 residues long. The CDR3 coding sequence is TGCAGCGGGGCCCTACGGGGAGGAACCGGGGAGCTGTTTTTT. Its protein is CSGALRGGTGELFF.

The rearrangement uses TRBV6-4 and TRBJ2-3, with 9 nucleotides matching TRBD2. Germline CDR1 reads MRHNA; CDR2 reads SNTAGT. The junction had 3 bases not matched to a gene; V was cut back by 3 bases and J by 2 bases. The CDR3 is 15 amino acids. The CDR3 sequence is CASSEGGGATDTQYF. CDR3 DNA: TGTGCCAGCAGTGAAGGCGGGGGGGCCACAGATACGCAGTATTTT.

The chain recombines TRBV27 with TRBJ1-5; D perhaps matches TRBD1 (5 bases). Trimming removed 1 base at V and 3 bases at J, with 16 bases between. CDR1 MNHEY and CDR2 SMNVEV come from the germline V gene (reference sequence). The CDR3 consists of 17 residues. The CDR3 region is CASSLYGTSGNNQPQHF. In DNA, the CDR3 is TGTGCCAGCAGTTTATATGGGACGTCTGGGAACAATCAGCCCCAGCATTTT.

This rearrangement joins TRBV7-2 to TRBJ1-1; weak D call: TRBD1 (5 bases). Germline V gene lookup returns CDR1 SGHTA and CDR2 FQGNSA. Trimming removed 3 bases at V and 5 bases at J, with 13 bases between. This CDR3 comprises 14 residues. CDR3 coding DNA: TGTGCCAGCAGCTTCCCCGTCCGGGGGACTGAAGCTTTCTTT. This codes for CASSFPVRGTEAFF.

The gene calls are TRBV9 and TRBJ2-7; D might be TRBD2 (6 bases). Trimming cost V 3 bases and J 7 bases, with 17 bases left between them. Germline V gene data show CDR1 as SGDLS and CDR2 as YYNGEE. CDR3 length: 14 residues. The chain's CDR3 is CASSARDLEGEQYF. In DNA form, the CDR3 reads TGTGCCAGCAGCGCTCGGGACCTGGAGGGAGAGCAGTACTTC.

The gene calls are TRBV2 and TRBJ1-2, with TRBD1 identical over 7 bases. Germline V CDR1 and CDR2: SNHLY, FYNNEI. The J segment lost 11 bases and the V segment lost 7 bases, leaving 16 bases of the junction unmatched. There are 14 residues in the CDR3. The CDR3 DNA reads TGTGCCAGCACCTGGCGGACAGGACCGGCGTGGTACACCTTC. It encodes CASTWRTGPAWYTF.

The sample holds one count of this clone. The chain links TRBV10-2 to TRBJ1-1; D gene ambiguous. Germline V gene lookup returns CDR1 WSHSY and CDR2 SAAADI. The CDR3 extends over 17 amino acids. V was shortened by 6 bases and J by 0 bases, with 20 bases between the two germline ends. CDR3: CASSLVGGRMVNTEAFF. DNA for the CDR3: TGCGCCAGCAGCCTAGTGGGAGGGAGGATGGTGAACACTGAAGCTTTCTTT.

V gene TRBV13 combines with J gene TRBJ2-3, with 8 bases matching TRBD2. Germline V gives CDR1 PRHDT, CDR2 FYEKMQ (reference sequence). This CDR3 has 17 residues. With 4 bases clipped from V and 4 bases from J, the junction kept 13 bases outside the gene matches. The CDR3 spells CASSSPGGDTLSDTQYF. DNA for the CDR3: TGTGCCAGCAGCTCCCCGGGGGGGGACACATTGTCAGATACGCAGTATTTT. Together with reference TRBV13 and TRBJ2-3, the CDR3 gives the full variable domain: AAGVIQSPRHLIKEKRETATLKCYPIPRHDTVYWYQQGPGQDPQFLISFYEKMQSDKGSIPDRFSAQQFSDYHSELNMSSLELGDSALYFCASSSPGGDTLSDTQYFGPGTRLTVL.

V and J are TRBV7-8 and TRBJ2-7; D ambiguous. The CDR3 loop spans 13 amino acids. CDR1 and CDR2 from the germline V gene are SGHVS and FQNEAQ. V lost 6 bases and J 2 bases, leaving 11 bases between the germline ends. For the CDR3, the DNA is TGTGCCAGCAGTCGTTCTCAAACCTACGAGCAGTACTTC. Amino acid sequence: CASSRSQTYEQYF.

The sample holds a few counts of this clone. J is TRBJ1-5 and V is TRBV6-5; D not resolved. Germline V CDR1 and CDR2: MNHEY, SVGAGI. This CDR3 is 13 amino acids long. V lost 6 bases, J lost 3 bases, and 9 bases lay in between. In DNA, the CDR3 is TGTGCCAGCAGCCCCTACACCAATCAGCCCCAGCATTTT. Translating gives CASSPYTNQPQHF.

This clone came up once. This rearrangement joins TRBV18 to TRBJ1-1, with D unresolved. CDR3 length equals 14 residues. Trimming removed 2 bases at V and 4 bases at J, with 11 bases between. Germline CDR1 and CDR2: KGHSH and LQKENI. CDR3 sequence (DNA): TGTGCCAGCTCACCAAGGCAGGAGGGCACTGAAGCTTTCTTT. Its translation is CASSPRQEGTEAFF. The full variable domain, with the rest looked up from reference TRBV18 and TRBJ1-1, is NAGVMQNPRHLVRRRGQEARLRCSPMKGHSHVYWYRQLPEEGLKFMVYLQKENIIDESGMPKERFSAEFPKEGPSILRIQQVVRGDSAAYFCASSPRQEGTEAFFGQGTRLTVV.

The CDR3 loop reads CAISPGVQGSGNTIYF. The CDR3 DNA sequence: TGTGCCATCAGTCCCGGGGTACAGGGCTCTGGAAACACCATATATTTT. The chain is built from TRBV10-3 and TRBJ1-3, with D perhaps TRBD1 (6 bases). The CDR3 has 16 residues. V shed 5 bases and J shed 0 bases, with 14 bases lying between them. Looked up from germline, CDR1 is ENHRY and CDR2 is SYGVKD.

The V gene is TRBV10-1, the J gene TRBJ2-6; 11 bases fit TRBD1. Trimming removed 3 bases from V and 2 bases from J; junction bases left unmatched: 3. The CDR3 has 17 residues. From germline, CDR1 is WNHNN and CDR2 SYGVQD (reference sequence). In nucleotides, the CDR3 is TGCGCCAGCAGTGAAGGACAGGGGGCTGCTGGGGCCAACGTCCTGACTTTC. Amino acid sequence: CASSEGQGAAGANVLTF.

The chain couples TRBV7-2 to TRBJ1-1; perhaps TRBD1 as D (5 bases). CDR1 SGHTA and CDR2 FQGNSA come from the germline V gene. The CDR3 is made up of 15 amino acids. V gave up 4 bases and J gave up 4 bases, with 16 bases separating them. The CDR3 loop reads CASSSGHSLGTEAFF. In DNA, the CDR3 is TGTGCCAGCAGCTCCGGACATTCCCTGGGCACTGAAGCTTTCTTT.

The chain links TRBV7-9 to TRBJ2-3; tentatively, D is TRBD1 or TRBD2 (7 bases each). The germline V gene has CDR1 SEHNR and CDR2 FQNEAQ (reference sequence). Trimming removed 6 bases at V and 4 bases at J, with 23 bases between. This CDR3 is 17 amino acids long. The CDR3 coding sequence is TGTGCCAGCAGTGGAACAGGGGCGGGGGTTTTCGCAGATACGCAGTATTTT. This gives the protein CASSGTGAGVFADTQYF. The whole variable domain, filled in from reference TRBV7-9 and TRBJ2-3, reads DTGVSQNPRHKITKRGQNVTFRCDPISEHNRLYWYRQTLGQGPEFLTYFQNEAQLEKSRLLSDRFSAERPKGSFSTLEIQRTEQGDSAMYLCASSGTGAGVFADTQYFGPGTRLTVL.

The chain links TRBV7-9 to TRBJ1-2; D gene uncertain. The CDR3 length is 12 residues. V was pared by 2 bases and J by 6 bases, with 7 bases between. Germline V lookup: CDR1 SEHNR, CDR2 FQNEAQ (reference sequence). The CDR3: CASSLQADGYTF. The CDR3 bases are TGTGCCAGCAGCTTACAGGCCGATGGCTACACCTTC.